These 10 T cell receptor beta chains share one sample of origin, sequenced in a study of blood T cell repertoires in COVID-19. Measured with immunoSEQ multiplex PCR; TCRdb has only the in-frame clones, and not every one. The data show 300,000 to 400,000 clones, around 86% seen once. The sample comprised peripheral blood. These receptors were taken from a man aged 45-65 years with active or convalescent COVID-19.

The rearrangement uses TRBV28 and TRBJ1-2, with TRBD1 as a possible D gene (5 bases). V shed 8 bases and J shed 1 base, with 11 bases lying between them. The germline CDR1 and CDR2 sequences are MDHEN and SYDVKM. This CDR3 region has 13 residues. CDR3 nucleotide sequence: TGTGCCAGCGCTCTGACAGTTAACTATGGCTACACCTTC. Protein product: CASALTVNYGYTF.

This clone occurred once. The gene calls are TRBV13 and TRBJ1-4; D uncertain. Per the germline V gene, CDR1 is PRHDT and CDR2 is FYEKMQ (reference sequence). V dropped 5 bases and J dropped 6 bases, with 19 bases sitting between them. The CDR3 runs 16 residues. As DNA, the CDR3 is TGTGCCAGCAGCCAATGGTCGGGGTCTCAACATGAAAAACTGTTTTTT. This encodes CASSQWSGSQHEKLFF.

The chain has TRBV18 and TRBJ1-1; 10 bases line up with TRBD1. Germline lookup yields CDR1 KGHSH and CDR2 LQKENI. V lost 1 base, J lost 3 bases, and 8 bases stayed unmatched. CDR3 length: 17 residues. CDR3 region: CASSPRQGALDYTEAFF. The DNA for the CDR3 is TGTGCCAGCTCACCACGACAGGGGGCCCTGGATTACACTGAAGCTTTCTTT.

The chain has TRBV10-1 and TRBJ2-2, with 8 bases fitting TRBD2. V was clipped by 10 bases and J by 3 bases; unmatched bases: 16. Germline CDR1 reads WNHNN; CDR2 reads SYGVQD (reference sequence). The CDR3 contains 17 residues. The CDR3 spells CAIKPPSGGRDTGELFF. The CDR3 bases are TGCGCCATCAAACCACCCAGCGGGGGACGTGACACCGGGGAGCTGTTTTTT.

The chain links TRBV18 to TRBJ1-5; maybe TRBD1 (5 bases). CDR3 length: 15 amino acids. Germline lookup yields CDR1 KGHSH and CDR2 LQKENI. V lost 1 base and J lost 6, with 13 bases in between. CDR3 sequence (DNA): TGTGCCAGCTCACCACGAAATGGGGGGGGTCAGCCCCAGCATTTT. Amino acids: CASSPRNGGGQPQHF.

The V gene is TRBV4-3, the J gene TRBJ2-1; 7 bases match TRBD2. Germline values: CDR1 LGHNA, CDR2 YSLEER. With V trimmed by 0 bases and J by 7 bases, 21 bases remained unmatched. The CDR3 is made up of 20 amino acids. CDR3 amino acids: CASSQDWGRLARRRPNEQFF. The CDR3 DNA reads as TGCGCCAGCAGCCAAGATTGGGGGAGACTAGCACGTCGACGTCCGAATGAGCAGTTCTTC.

The gene calls are TRBV3-1 (or the pseudogene TRBV3-2) and TRBJ1-6; D ambiguous. This CDR3 contains 14 residues. Trimming removed 0 bases at V and 9 bases at J, with 9 bases between. Looked up from germline, CDR1 is LGHDT and CDR2 is YNNKEL (reference sequence). The CDR3 DNA reads TGTGCCAGCAGCCAAGAACGAAGAGGTTCACCCCTCCACTTT. Translated, it gives CASSQERRGSPLHF.

V is TRBV28 and J is TRBJ1-2; possible D gene TRBD1, 5 bases. The CDR3 extends over 14 amino acids. V shed 5 bases and J shed 4 bases, with 14 bases lying between them. Per germline, CDR1 MDHEN and CDR2 SYDVKM. The chain's CDR3 is CASSLHQGAYGYTF. The CDR3 DNA sequence: TGTGCCAGCAGTCTACACCAGGGTGCCTATGGCTACACCTTC.

This rearrangement joins TRBV5-1 to TRBJ1-3; 9 positions agree with TRBD1. The germline V gene encodes CDR1 SGHRS and CDR2 YFSETQ. CDR3 length equals 18 residues. The junction had 14 bases not matched to a gene; V was cut back by 4 bases and J by 3 bases. CDR3 DNA: TGCGCCAGCAGCATGGACCTACCGGGGACAGGGAGTGGAAACACCATATATTTT. It codes for CASSMDLPGTGSGNTIYF.

The chain has TRBV28 and TRBJ2-7, with TRBD1 matching over 9 bases. Germline CDR1 and CDR2: MDHEN and SYDVKM. The CDR3 contains 12 residues. J was trimmed by 1 base and V by 8 bases; bases with no gene match: 0. CDR3 coding DNA: TGTGCCAGCGGGACAGGGTCCTACGAGCAGTACTTC. Its translation is CASGTGSYEQYF. The variable domain in full, with the rest retrieved from reference TRBV28 and TRBJ2-7, is DVKVTQSSRYLVKRTGEKVFLECVQDMDHENMFWYRQDPGLGLRLIYFSYDVKMKEKGDIPEGYSVSREKKERFSLILESASTNQTSMYLCASGTGSYEQYFGPGTRLTVT.